This T cell receptor beta chain was sequenced during a study of blood T cell repertoires in COVID-19. The overall study: Sites in the United States, Italy and Spain provided acute and convalescent COVID-19 samples. Sample material is recorded as cDNA or gDNA derived from T cells, B-cell-depleted T cells, or PBMCs.

Authors' processing steps: Amplification of reference gene primers provided the estimated nucleated cell counts. Measured with immunoSEQ multiplex PCR; TCRdb has only the in-frame clones, and not every one. The DNA was the basis for D and trimming; V, J and clone size are from that table. In the table there are about 120,000 clones, about nine tenths of which are singletons. This receptor was taken from an older woman with acute or convalescent COVID-19. The sample was peripheral blood.

CDR3 nucleotides: TGTGCCAGCTCTCGGACAGGGGAAGAGACCCAGTACTTC. Amino acid sequence: CASSRTGEETQYF. The chain has TRBV18 and TRBJ2-5, with 9 bases aligning to TRBD1. The junction had 2 bases not matched to a gene; V was cut back by 6 bases and J by 3 bases. Germline V lookup: CDR1 KGHSH, CDR2 LQKENI. The CDR3 extends over 13 amino acids.